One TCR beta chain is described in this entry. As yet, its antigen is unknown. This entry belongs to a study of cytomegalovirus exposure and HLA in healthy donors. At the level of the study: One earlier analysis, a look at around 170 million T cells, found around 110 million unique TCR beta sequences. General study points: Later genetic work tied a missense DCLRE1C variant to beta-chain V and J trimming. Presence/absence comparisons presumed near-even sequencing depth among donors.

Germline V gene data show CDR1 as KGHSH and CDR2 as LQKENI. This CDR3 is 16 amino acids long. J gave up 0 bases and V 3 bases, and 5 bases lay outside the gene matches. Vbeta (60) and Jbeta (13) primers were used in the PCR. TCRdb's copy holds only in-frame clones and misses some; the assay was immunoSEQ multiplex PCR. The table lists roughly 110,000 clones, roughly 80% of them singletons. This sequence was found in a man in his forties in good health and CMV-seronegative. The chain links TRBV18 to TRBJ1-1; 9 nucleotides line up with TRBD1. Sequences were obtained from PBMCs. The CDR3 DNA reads TGTGCCAGCTCACCGCGGACAGGGGAGGTGAACACTGAAGCTTTCTTT. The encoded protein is CASSPRTGEVNTEAFF.